These T cell receptor beta chains were read from a single sample in a study of metastatic and nonmetastatic thyroid tumors. TCRdb reprocessed the PCR reads via MiXCR. The sample includes 30,000 to 35,000 clones, approximately 34% seen only once; the top ten take roughly 20%. Source material: tumor tissue. These receptors were obtained from a female donor with papillary thyroid cancer or a benign thyroid nodule (not recorded which). Some clones in this sample may be carry-over from other donors' samples. Both conserved end residues are part of each CDR3. The order of the fields is D gene, V gene, clone size, J gene, CDR3 protein, CDR3 DNA. D genes are given only for firm matches. Not all rows give a size; the values are once, few, many and, for expanded clones, a class.

>NA|TRBV7-6|once|TRBJ2-5
CASSSKTNWETQYF
TGTGCCAGCAGCTCCAAGACCAACTGGGAGACCCAGTACTTC
>TRBD2|TRBV5-1|medium-sized|TRBJ2-7
CASSLEEAGDPYEQYF
TGCGCCAGCAGCTTGGAAGAGGCGGGAGACCCCTACGAGCAGTACTTC
>NA|TRBV7-2|NA|TRBJ1-3
CASSLVRGVGNTIYF
TGTGCCAGCAGCTTAGTCAGGGGAGTTGGAAACACCATATATTTT
>NA|TRBV30|NA|TRBJ2-2
CAWSPTVTGELFF
TGTGCCTGGAGTCCGACGGTCACCGGGGAGCTGTTTTTT
>NA|TRBV6-1|few|TRBJ2-7
CASSGGHMDYEQYF
TGTGCCAGCAGCGGGGGGCATATGGACTACGAGCAGTACTTC
>TRBD1|TRBV28|few|TRBJ1-2
CASRSDRESGYGYTF
TGTGCCAGCAGATCCGACAGGGAAAGTGGCTATGGCTACACCTTC
>NA|TRBV6-5|NA|TRBJ2-1
CASSYLASSYNEQFF
TGTGCCAGCAGTTACTTAGCAAGCTCCTACAATGAGCAGTTCTTC
>TRBD2|TRBV6-1|NA|TRBJ2-1
CASSELAGGPNEQFF
TGTGCCAGCAGTGAACTGGCGGGAGGGCCAAATGAGCAGTTCTTC
>TRBD1|TRBV5-8|NA|TRBJ1-3
CASSVQGFRSGNTIYF
TGTGCCAGCAGCGTACAGGGGTTCCGATCTGGAAACACCATATATTTT
>NA|TRBV20-1|many|TRBJ1-1
CSALKEGDTEAFF
TGCAGTGCCCTAAAGGAAGGGGACACTGAAGCTTTCTTT
>NA|TRBV4-1|NA|TRBJ2-7
CASSRTAPSYEQYF
TGCGCCAGCAGCAGGACAGCTCCCTCCTACGAGCAGTACTTC
>NA|TRBV12-3/TRBV12-4|few|TRBJ1-1
CASSSDGEAFF
TGTGCCAGCAGTTCGGACGGGGAAGCTTTCTTT
>TRBD2|TRBV20-1|NA|TRBJ2-7
CSASKVAGSGEQYF
TGCAGTGCTAGTAAGGTAGCGGGATCTGGTGAGCAGTACTTC
>NA|TRBV27|few|TRBJ2-3
CASSLGGASTDTQYF
TGTGCCAGCAGTTTAGGCGGGGCAAGCACAGATACGCAGTATTTT
>NA|TRBV6-1|few|TRBJ2-2
CASSHRRANTGELFF
TGTGCCAGCAGTCACCGACGGGCCAACACCGGGGAGCTGTTTTTT
>TRBD2|TRBV6-1|few|TRBJ2-2
CASSDWGGRPTGELFF
TGTGCCAGCAGTGACTGGGGGGGTCGACCGACTGGGGAGCTGTTTTTT
>NA|TRBV2|NA|TRBJ1-6
CASSEARALNSPLHF
TGTGCCAGCAGTGAAGCGAGGGCGTTAAATTCACCCCTCCACTTT
>NA|TRBV6-1|few|TRBJ1-2
CASSALQGGGGYTF
TGTGCCAGCAGTGCCCTCCAGGGCGGCGGTGGCTACACCTTC
>NA|TRBV20-1|NA|TRBJ2-7
CSARDPGLQDPYEQYF
TGCAGTGCTAGAGACCCGGGACTTCAAGACCCCTACGAGCAGTACTTC
>NA|TRBV9|NA|TRBJ2-1
CASSVAGWGNEQFF
TGTGCCAGCAGCGTAGCAGGGTGGGGGAATGAGCAGTTCTTC
>NA|TRBV19|NA|TRBJ2-5
CASRQGRGQETQYF
TGTGCCAGCCGCCAGGGACGGGGGCAAGAGACCCAGTACTTC
>TRBD2|TRBV11-2|NA|TRBJ2-1
CASSLEKAGVVYNEQFF
TGTGCCAGCAGCTTAGAGAAAGCGGGAGTGGTCTACAATGAGCAGTTCTTC
>TRBD1|TRBV11-2|few|TRBJ1-3
CASILRGTGNTIYF
TGTGCCAGCATACTCAGGGGGACTGGAAACACCATATATTTT
>NA|TRBV19|many|TRBJ2-2
CASMAGLGIGELFF
TGTGCCAGTATGGCAGGCCTAGGGATCGGGGAGCTGTTTTTT
>TRBD2|TRBV6-1|few|TRBJ2-7
CASIFEGRLASLEQYF
TGTGCCAGCATTTTTGAAGGTCGACTAGCCTCCCTCGAGCAGTACTTC
>TRBD2|TRBV12-3/TRBV12-4|NA|TRBJ2-1
CASSSHPGTSVYNEQFF
TGTGCCAGCAGTTCCCATCCCGGGACTAGCGTATACAATGAGCAGTTCTTC
>TRBD1|TRBV2|few|TRBJ2-7
CAGQGVSDYEQYF
TGTGCCGGACAGGGGGTGTCGGACTACGAGCAGTACTTC
>TRBD2|TRBV30|NA|TRBJ2-5
CAWSVGGSSETQYF
TGTGCCTGGAGTGTGGGCGGGAGTTCTGAGACCCAGTACTTC
>NA|TRBV2|NA|TRBJ1-1
CASSKTAAFF
TGTGCCAGCAGCAAGACAGCGGCTTTCTTT
>NA|TRBV20-1|NA|TRBJ1-2
CSVTPFGQGNYGYTF
TGCAGTGTTACTCCGTTCGGTCAGGGGAACTATGGCTACACCTTC
>NA|TRBV20-1|NA|TRBJ2-7
CSAITTYYEQYF
TGCAGTGCAATTACTACCTACTACGAGCAGTACTTC
>NA|TRBV30|few|TRBJ1-2
CAWHPRTFDYTF
TGTGCCTGGCACCCACGGACATTTGACTACACCTTC
>NA|TRBV24-1|NA|TRBJ2-1
CATSDSGASVYNEQFF
TGTGCCACCAGTGATTCTGGGGCTAGCGTCTACAATGAGCAGTTCTTC
>NA|TRBV6-1|large|TRBJ1-5
CASSEAYNAGVPSQHF
TGTGCCAGCAGTGAAGCGTACAATGCCGGAGTTCCCTCCCAGCATTTT
>TRBD1|TRBV4-2|NA|TRBJ1-2
CASSLQGGGYGYTF
TGTGCCAGCAGCCTCCAGGGGGGAGGGTATGGCTACACCTTC
>TRBD2|TRBV2|NA|TRBJ2-3
CASSPLTSGPSTDTQYF
TGTGCCAGCAGCCCTCTGACTAGCGGACCTAGCACAGATACGCAGTATTTT
>NA|TRBV27|NA|TRBJ1-3
CASSSLGAGGNTIYF
TGTGCCAGCAGTTCCCTCGGGGCTGGAGGAAACACCATATATTTT
>NA|TRBV6-1|many|TRBJ1-2
CASSQLGGNYGYTF
TGTGCCAGCAGCCAACTTGGGGGCAACTATGGCTACACCTTC
>NA|TRBV27|few|TRBJ1-3
CASSFRGPISGNTIYF
TGTGCCAGCAGTTTTAGGGGACCCATCTCTGGAAACACCATATATTTT
>TRBD1|TRBV4-1|NA|TRBJ2-5
CASSQGTGEGETQYF
TGCGCCAGCAGCCAAGGGACAGGGGAAGGTGAGACCCAGTACTTC
>TRBD2|TRBV30|NA|TRBJ2-7
CAWSMLAAAYEQYF
TGTGCCTGGAGTATGCTAGCGGCAGCGTACGAGCAGTACTTC
>TRBD1|TRBV6-1|NA|TRBJ2-7
CASSEALVRGLSYEQYF
TGTGCCAGCAGTGAAGCGCTGGTCAGGGGGCTATCCTACGAGCAGTACTTC
>NA|TRBV6-1|few|TRBJ2-6
CASRRSGANVLTF
TGTGCCAGCAGACGATCTGGGGCCAACGTCCTGACTTTC
>TRBD2|TRBV5-1|NA|TRBJ2-7
CASSLEMASGGYEQYF
TGCGCCAGCAGCTTGGAAATGGCTAGCGGGGGGTACGAGCAGTACTTC
>NA|TRBV4-3|NA|TRBJ1-5
CASSQDSGVSAQPQHF
TGCGCCAGCAGCCAAGACTCCGGGGTCTCCGCTCAGCCCCAGCATTTT
>NA|TRBV6-2/TRBV6-3|few|TRBJ1-1
CASSYGEGYTEAFF
TGTGCCAGCAGTTACGGGGAGGGGTACACTGAAGCTTTCTTT
>NA|TRBV28|NA|TRBJ1-2
CASSSPGGANYGYTF
TGTGCCAGCAGTTCCCCCGGCGGTGCTAACTATGGCTACACCTTC
>NA|TRBV28|NA|TRBJ1-1
CASRTTTEAFF
TGTGCCAGCAGGACGACAACTGAAGCTTTCTTT
>NA|TRBV24-1|NA|TRBJ2-3
CATSDSTTDTQYF
TGTGCCACCAGTGATTCCACCACAGATACGCAGTATTTT
>NA|TRBV19|NA|TRBJ1-2
CASSIFGAAYYGYTF
TGTGCCAGTAGTATATTCGGGGCAGCCTACTATGGCTACACCTTC
>TRBD1|TRBV10-3|NA|TRBJ2-3
CAITQGAVSDTQYF
TGTGCCATTACTCAGGGGGCTGTGTCCGATACGCAGTATTTT
>NA|TRBV28|once|TRBJ1-2
CASSESGKNGYTF
TGTGCCAGCAGCGAGTCAGGGAAGAATGGCTACACCTTC
>NA|TRBV7-8|once|TRBJ1-2
CASSKEQIYGYTF
TGTGCCAGCAGTAAGGAGCAAATCTATGGCTACACCTTC
>NA|TRBV12-3/TRBV12-4|NA|TRBJ2-7
CASSLQGGPYEQYF
TGTGCCAGCAGTCTTCAGGGGGGCCCGTACGAGCAGTACTTC
>TRBD1|TRBV28|NA|TRBJ2-1
CASSLGTANEQFF
TGTGCCAGCAGCCTCGGGACAGCTAATGAGCAGTTCTTC